Included here is one TCR beta chain sequence, with context. This record belongs to a study of shared clonotypes between healthy human individuals. The CDR3 sequence is 19 residues long. Germline assignment: CDR1 SGDLS and CDR2 YYNGEE. V lost 0 bases to trimming and J lost 0 bases; unmatched junction nucleotides: 7. Per sorted-subset replicate PCR, input was around 200 ng DNA, representing some 30,000 T cell genomes. Clones were read by immunoSEQ multiplex PCR, and TCRdb kept only the in-frame ones, dropping some. Of roughly 2.6 million clones listed, more than 90% are singletons. This receptor was identified in a man younger than 30 in good health. V gene TRBV9 combines with J gene TRBJ1-3, with 12 bases matching TRBD1. Sequencing was carried out using naive CD4+ T cells sorted from blood. The subset: CD45RA+ positively selected. The CDR3 protein is CASSVEGGTGGHSGNTIYF. As DNA, the CDR3 is TGTGCCAGCAGCGTAGAGGGAGGGACAGGGGGCCACTCTGGAAACACCATATATTTT.